The following is a T cell receptor beta chain sequence with its context. What it binds is unknown. The data were obtained in a study of CD8+ T cells in alopecia areata. General study points: Expanded CD8+ clones among the top 100, and scalp clonality, were significantly decreased by tofacitinib. As there was one nonresponder, how baseline CD8+ expansion relates to response remains uncertain. It was less clear whether patients shared TCRs than it was in mice, possibly because of HLA.

The treatment here: oral pan-JAK inhibitor, 5-10 mg twice daily. Following extraction, RNA underwent reverse transcription to cDNA, which served as the sequencing template. Sequencing used immunoSEQ multiplex PCR; TCRdb keeps in-frame clones, though not all of them. The table includes 200,000 or so clones, about 40% detected once. The CDR3 sequence is 15 residues long. Per germline, CDR1 MDHEN and CDR2 SYDVKM. Trimming removed 5 bases from V and 4 bases from J, with 15 bases in between. The chain recombines TRBV28 with TRBJ2-1; maybe TRBD2 (6 bases). The source material was CD4+ T cells sorted from blood, sampled around week 37, from a patient treated with tofacitinib. The sequence came from a human donor with alopecia areata. The CDR3 loop reads CASSGERDSYNEQFF. DNA for the CDR3: TGTGCCAGCAGTGGGGAGAGGGACTCGTACAATGAGCAGTTCTTC.